This paragraph covers one T cell receptor (beta chain) sequence. What it binds is not known. CDR1 is LGHNT, CDR2 FRNRAP, per germline. V dropped 5 bases and J dropped 5 bases, with 9 bases sitting between them. The CDR3 has 13 amino acids. The data belong to a study of long-term antiretroviral therapy in people with HIV. Findings and caveats of the study: Absence of data on ART adherence, viral resistance or therapy changes was noted. Clones that had undergone expansion before ART prevailed in the repertoire throughout all time points.

Going into DNA extraction, samples held 1-10 million cryopreserved PBMC. Running of the v3.0 immunoSEQ assay took place at survey level. Produced via immunoSEQ multiplex PCR; TCRdb's table is partial and in-frame only. The sample lists 25,000 to 30,000 clones; 80% to 95% were seen once. This clonotype was obtained from a woman in her forties with HIV. The specimen comprised unsorted PBMCs, sampled 5 to 5.5 years after starting antiretroviral therapy. The rearrangement uses TRBV12-5 and TRBJ2-2; tentatively, D is TRBD2 (5 bases). CDR3 in amino acids: CASGRSGTGELFF. The CDR3 DNA follows: TGTGCTAGTGGTAGGAGCGGTACCGGGGAGCTGTTTTTT.